These 32 T cell receptor beta chains were sequenced from one sample in a study of control samples from healthy donors and cancer patients. TCRdb's table, derived via immunoSEQ multiplex PCR, lists solely in-frame clones and lacks some. Among about 150,000 clones listed, 90% to 95% were seen once. Input material: blood. The receptor source for this set is a man aged 35 to 55 in good health.

This clone is a singleton in its sample. This chain links TRBV7-9 with TRBJ2-1, with D possibly TRBD2 on 6 matching bases. Trimming took 6 bases from V and 5 from J, leaving 8 bases between them. Germline V CDR1 and CDR2: SEHNR, FQNEAQ (reference sequence). CDR3 length: 12 amino acids. The CDR3 coding sequence is TGTGCCAGCAGTTGGGGGGACAATGAGCAGTTCTTC. Its protein is CASSWGDNEQFF. Complete variable domain (other parts from reference TRBV7-9 and TRBJ2-1): DTGVSQNPRHKITKRGQNVTFRCDPISEHNRLYWYRQTLGQGPEFLTYFQNEAQLEKSRLLSDRFSAERPKGSFSTLEIQRTEQGDSAMYLCASSWGDNEQFFGPGTRLTVL.

The V and J genes are TRBV30 and TRBJ1-1; TRBD1 aligns across 8 bases. CDR3 length: 13 amino acids. From germline, CDR1 is GTSNPN and CDR2 SVGIG (reference sequence). Unmatched junction bases numbered 3, after V lost 2 bases and J lost 4 bases. The CDR3 bases are TGTGCCTGGAGTCACACAGGGGGCACTGAAGCTTTCTTT. This gives the protein CAWSHTGGTEAFF.

The chain recombines TRBV5-1 with TRBJ1-1; no clear D. The CDR3 consists of 14 residues. Germline lookup yields CDR1 SGHRS and CDR2 YFSETQ. V was pared by 0 bases and J by 0 bases, with 6 bases between. The CDR3 DNA follows: TGCGCCAGCAGCTTGGAAAGCATGAACACTGAAGCTTTCTTT. It specifies CASSLESMNTEAFF.

This chain connects TRBV19 to TRBJ1-2; D possibly corresponds to TRBD1 (6 bases). This CDR3 region has 15 residues. The ends were cut back, 6 bases at V and 8 bases at J, with 22 bases in the middle. Germline V gene lookup returns CDR1 LNHDA and CDR2 SQIVND (reference sequence). DNA of the CDR3: TGTGCCAGTAGCCTTACAGGGCAATCACTGAGAGGCTACACCTTC. Translation: CASSLTGQSLRGYTF. Combining the CDR3 with reference TRBV19 and TRBJ1-2 gives the whole variable domain DGGITQSPKYLFRKEGQNVTLSCEQNLNHDAMYWYRQDPGQGLRLIYYSQIVNDFQKGDIAEGYSVSREKKESFPLTVTSAQKNPTAFYLCASSLTGQSLRGYTFGSGTRLTVV.

The genes are TRBV6-5 and TRBJ2-2; D possibly corresponds to TRBD1 (6 bases). The V and J ends lost 8 bases and 0 bases respectively, with 10 bases between them. Germline V lookup: CDR1 MNHEY, CDR2 SVGAGI. The CDR3 is made up of 14 amino acids. The CDR3, as DNA: TGTGCCAGCCACGGGACAACGAACACCGGGGAGCTGTTTTTT. It yields the protein CASHGTTNTGELFF.

The chain joins TRBV4-3 to TRBJ1-1; no firm D call. Germline V gene lookup returns CDR1 LGHNA and CDR2 YSLEER. The CDR3 consists of 13 residues. Trimming pared 4 bases from V and 1 base from J, leaving 7 bases between. CDR3 nucleotides: TGCGCCAGCAGCCTCAGTAGGAACACTGAAGCTTTCTTT. Encoded protein: CASSLSRNTEAFF.

The chain recombines TRBV24-1 with TRBJ2-3; D gene unclear. The CDR3 length is 14 residues. V was trimmed by 0 bases and J by 5 bases, leaving 8 bases between them. CDR1 and CDR2 (germline): KGHDR, SFDVKD. This CDR3 is CATSDLRGGDTQYF. CDR3 DNA sequence: TGTGCCACCAGTGATTTGCGCGGCGGAGATACGCAGTATTTT.

This clone was seen once. The CDR3 spells CAWREDGRTEAFF. In DNA form, the CDR3 reads TGTGCCTGGCGGGAGGACGGGCGAACTGAAGCTTTCTTT. This chain uses TRBV30 with TRBJ1-1; D ambiguous. Germline V gene lookup returns CDR1 GTSNPN and CDR2 SVGIG (reference sequence). CDR3 length: 13 amino acids. Trimming stripped 5 bases from V and 5 bases from J, with 15 bases between. The whole variable domain, filled in from reference TRBV30 and TRBJ1-1, reads SQTIHQWPATLVQPVGSPLSLECTVEGTSNPNLYWYRQAAGRGLQLLFYSVGIGQISSEVPQNLSASRPQDRQFILSSKKLLLSDSGFYLCAWREDGRTEAFFGQGTRLTVV.

The chain has TRBV6-6 and TRBJ2-7, with D tentatively TRBD1 or TRBD2 (6 bases each). V was shortened by 0 bases and J by 0 bases, with 12 bases between the two germline ends. The CDR3 runs to 16 residues. The germline V gene has CDR1 MNHNY and CDR2 SVGAGI (reference sequence). The CDR3 is CASSYSLGGLSYEQYF. The CDR3 bases are TGTGCCAGCAGTTACTCTCTCGGGGGCCTCTCCTACGAGCAGTACTTC.

This clone was seen just once. V gene TRBV6-5 combines with J gene TRBJ1-5, with D possibly matching TRBD1 (5 bases). The CDR3 runs to 13 residues. V lost 6 bases and J 7 bases, leaving 13 bases between the germline ends. CDR1 and CDR2 from the germline V gene are MNHEY and SVGAGI. The CDR3 sequence is CASRQGMGQPQHF. For the CDR3, the DNA is TGTGCCAGCAGGCAGGGTATGGGGCAGCCCCAGCATTTT.

V gene TRBV2 combines with J gene TRBJ2-3; D ambiguous. The CDR3 is made up of 14 amino acids. Trimming took 6 bases from V and 2 from J, leaving 12 bases between them. CDR1 and CDR2 from the germline V gene are SNHLY and FYNNEI. The CDR3 protein is CASRRLDFTDTQYF. The CDR3 region has the DNA TGTGCCAGCAGGCGACTTGATTTCACAGATACGCAGTATTTT.

Written as DNA, the CDR3 is TGTGCCAGCAGTTTAACCGGGGTTAGGGGAAGTAACTATGGCTACACCTTC. This codes for CASSLTGVRGSNYGYTF. The chain recombines TRBV28 with TRBJ1-2, with D perhaps matching TRBD1 (5 bases). Trimming stripped 2 bases from V and 1 base from J, with 17 bases between. CDR1 and CDR2 (germline): MDHEN, SYDVKM. CDR3 length equals 17 residues.

This chain joins TRBV4-3 and TRBJ2-2; the D gene is possibly TRBD1 (5 bases). Between the trimmed V and J ends, which lost 0 bases and 7 bases, there was a span of 15 bases. The CDR3 spans 16 residues. CDR1 is LGHNA and CDR2 is YSLEER in the germline V gene. The CDR3 here is CASSQDRAGSHGELFF. The CDR3 region has the DNA TGCGCCAGCAGCCAAGATAGGGCAGGGTCGCACGGGGAGCTGTTTTTT.

The CDR3 is CASSLAFFSTTTAEAFF. The CDR3 DNA reads TGTGCCAGCAGCTTGGCGTTTTTCTCGACAACAACAGCTGAAGCTTTCTTT. The rearrangement uses TRBV7-2 and TRBJ1-1; D is undetermined. Germline CDR1 and CDR2: SGHTA and FQGNSA. V was cut by 3 bases and J by 6 bases, with 23 bases left in between. The CDR3 extends over 17 amino acids.

V and J are TRBV9 and TRBJ1-2, with 8 positions matching TRBD1. Trimming at V came to 4 bases and at J to 2 bases, leaving 4 bases not matched to a gene. The CDR3 loop spans 14 amino acids. Germline V gene data show CDR1 as SGDLS and CDR2 as YYNGEE. CDR3 DNA: TGTGCCAGCAGCCCCGGACAGGGAAACTATGGCTACACCTTC. It encodes CASSPGQGNYGYTF.

CDR3 loop: CASSMGTGGYEQYF. The CDR3 nucleotides read TGTGCCAGTAGTATGGGGACAGGGGGTTACGAGCAGTACTTC. V gene TRBV19 combines with J gene TRBJ2-7; 11 bases line up with TRBD1. J lost 4 bases, V lost 3 bases, and 2 bases had no gene match. The CDR3 length is 14 residues. Germline assignment: CDR1 LNHDA and CDR2 SQIVND (reference sequence).

This sequence joins TRBV24-1 and TRBJ2-2; 9 nucleotides line up with TRBD1. There are 17 residues in the CDR3. The junction had 7 bases not matched to a gene; V was cut back by 3 bases and J by 3 bases. The germline gives CDR1 KGHDR, CDR2 SFDVKD. The CDR3 here is CATSDRRTGDYTGELFF. The CDR3 region has the DNA TGTGCCACCAGTGATCGAAGGACAGGGGATTACACCGGGGAGCTGTTTTTT.

This clone was counted a single time. V is TRBV27 and J is TRBJ2-5; no definite D call. V was trimmed by 5 bases and J by 5 bases, leaving 12 bases between them. Germline V gene sequence: CDR1 MNHEY, CDR2 SMNVEV (reference sequence). This CDR3 has 13 amino acids. The CDR3: CASSGPLRETQYF. The CDR3 nucleotides are TGTGCCAGCAGTGGCCCTCTTAGGGAGACCCAGTACTTC.

J is TRBJ1-1 and V is TRBV7-9, with TRBD1 as a possible D gene (6 bases). Looked up from germline, CDR1 is SEHNR and CDR2 is FQNEAQ (reference sequence). Deletions cut 1 base from V and 4 bases from J, with 10 bases between. The CDR3 runs 14 residues. The CDR3 DNA reads TGTGCCAGCAGCTTAGGGGGGGCGCCCACTGAAGCTTTCTTT. This codes for CASSLGGAPTEAFF.

The chain links TRBV19 to TRBJ1-5; D perhaps matches TRBD1 (5 bases). From germline, CDR1 is LNHDA and CDR2 SQIVND (reference sequence). The CDR3 runs 12 residues. V gave up 5 bases and J gave up 7 bases, with 9 bases separating them. The CDR3 nucleotides are TGTGCCAGTAGTTGGGGCTGGCAGCCCCAGCATTTT. This translates into CASSWGWQPQHF.

The V and J genes are TRBV6-1 and TRBJ2-2; the D is unclear. V was shortened by 3 bases and J by 8 bases, with 10 bases between the two germline ends. The CDR3 sequence is 13 residues long. Germline CDR1 and CDR2: MNHNS and SASEGT. This CDR3 reads CASSEGLTGELFF. The CDR3 DNA reads as TGTGCCAGCAGTGAGGGTTTGACAGGGGAGCTGTTTTTT.

J is TRBJ2-3 and V is TRBV19, with 10 positions matching TRBD1. V was pared by 6 bases and J by 9 bases, with 12 bases of the junction left unmatched. Germline CDR1 LNHDA, CDR2 SQIVND (reference sequence). CDR3 length: 15 residues. The CDR3 is CASRIRGQGEMTQYF. The CDR3 DNA reads TGTGCCAGTAGGATTCGTGGACAGGGGGAGATGACGCAGTATTTT.

This clone was detected only once. The V gene is TRBV12-3 or TRBV12-4, the J gene TRBJ1-1; perhaps TRBD1 as D (5 bases). The V end was cut by 5 bases, the J end by 10 bases, with 14 bases between. The CDR3 runs to 12 residues. The CDR3 protein is CASSALQGTAFF. In DNA, the CDR3 is TGTGCCAGCAGTGCCCTTCAGGGTACAGCTTTCTTT.

The V and J genes are TRBV24-1 and TRBJ1-1, with D uncertain. CDR3 length: 12 residues. The V and J ends lost 4 bases and 1 base respectively, with 3 bases between them. Germline CDR1 and CDR2: KGHDR and SFDVKD. CDR3 in amino acids: CATSDWNTEAFF. CDR3 DNA: TGTGCCACCAGTGACTGGAACACTGAAGCTTTCTTT.

The chain is built from TRBV19 and TRBJ2-3, with a possible D match to TRBD1 (5 bases). Per the germline V gene, CDR1 is LNHDA and CDR2 is SQIVND (reference sequence). The length of the CDR3 is 14 residues. With 3 bases removed from V and 1 base from J, the gap between germline ends came to 8 bases. The CDR3 DNA reads as TGTGCCAGTAGTATTTTAGGGGGCACAGATACGCAGTATTTT. This gives the protein CASSILGGTDTQYF.

The rearrangement links TRBV28 to TRBJ1-2, with 8 bases matching TRBD1. The CDR3 is 16 amino acids. The V segment lost 6 bases and the J segment 4 bases; nucleotides outside the gene matches: 13. From germline, CDR1 is MDHEN and CDR2 SYDVKM. CDR3 in amino acids: CASRPSTGGRLYGYTF. The CDR3 coding sequence is TGTGCCAGCAGACCTAGTACAGGGGGTCGTCTCTATGGCTACACCTTC.

The chain couples TRBV5-1 to TRBJ2-1, with 10 bases aligning to TRBD1. The CDR3 runs 20 residues. From germline, CDR1 is SGHRS and CDR2 YFSETQ. Germline trimming cut 4 bases from V and 1 base from J; bases unmatched to any gene: 17. The CDR3 DNA reads as TGCGCCAGCAGCAATGCCGCCGGGACAGGGGACTTCGGGTCCTACAATGAGCAGTTCTTC. It translates to CASSNAAGTGDFGSYNEQFF.

The chain links TRBV19 to TRBJ1-5; TRBD1 matches at 8 bases. V shed 5 bases and J 5 bases; nucleotides not matched to a gene: 8. Germline V lookup: CDR1 LNHDA, CDR2 SQIVND (reference sequence). The CDR3 is 15 residues long. The CDR3 spells CASSLGTGGYQPQHF. In nucleotides, the CDR3 is TGTGCCAGTAGTCTGGGGACAGGTGGATATCAGCCCCAGCATTTT.

This sequence joins TRBV5-6 and TRBJ2-5, with TRBD2 identical over 9 bases. The CDR3 length is 17 residues. Germline V gene data show CDR1 as SGHDT and CDR2 as YYEEEE. V lost 4 bases and J lost 4; bases outside the gene matches: 14. CDR3 bases: TGTGCCAGCAGCGCGCCTCTCAGCGGGGGGCGTAGAGAGACCCAGTACTTC. This translates into CASSAPLSGGRRETQYF. Based on the CDR3 plus reference TRBV5-6 and TRBJ2-5, the full variable domain is DAGVTQSPTHLIKTRGQQVTLRCSPKSGHDTVSWYQQALGQGPQFIFQYYEEEERQRGNFPDRFSGHQFPNYSSELNVNALLLGDSALYLCASSAPLSGGRRETQYFGPGTRLLVL.

J is TRBJ1-1 and V is TRBV27, with 9 bases fitting TRBD1. CDR1 is MNHEY and CDR2 is SMNVEV in the germline V gene (reference sequence). The junction had 6 bases not matched to a gene; V was cut back by 6 bases and J by 1 base. This CDR3 is 15 amino acids long. CDR3 region: CASRTQGAQNTEAFF. The CDR3 nucleotides are TGTGCCAGCAGAACACAGGGGGCTCAGAACACTGAAGCTTTCTTT.

The gene calls are TRBV2 and TRBJ1-4; D perhaps matches TRBD1 (5 bases). The CDR3 is made up of 14 amino acids. Germline V CDR1 and CDR2: SNHLY, FYNNEI. V dropped 6 bases and J dropped 5 bases, with 13 bases sitting between them. The CDR3 DNA is TGTGCCAGCAGGGCCGGGACGCGGAATGAAAAACTGTTTTTT. It is translated as CASRAGTRNEKLFF.

The V call is TRBV18, the J call TRBJ1-2; D is uncertain. CDR1 is KGHSH and CDR2 is LQKENI in the germline V gene. The CDR3 sequence is 15 residues long. The V end was cut by 4 bases, the J end by 4 bases, with 16 bases between. The chain's CDR3 is CASSLQGLLAYGYTF. CDR3 coding DNA: TGTGCCAGCTCACTCCAAGGCCTTCTGGCCTATGGCTACACCTTC.